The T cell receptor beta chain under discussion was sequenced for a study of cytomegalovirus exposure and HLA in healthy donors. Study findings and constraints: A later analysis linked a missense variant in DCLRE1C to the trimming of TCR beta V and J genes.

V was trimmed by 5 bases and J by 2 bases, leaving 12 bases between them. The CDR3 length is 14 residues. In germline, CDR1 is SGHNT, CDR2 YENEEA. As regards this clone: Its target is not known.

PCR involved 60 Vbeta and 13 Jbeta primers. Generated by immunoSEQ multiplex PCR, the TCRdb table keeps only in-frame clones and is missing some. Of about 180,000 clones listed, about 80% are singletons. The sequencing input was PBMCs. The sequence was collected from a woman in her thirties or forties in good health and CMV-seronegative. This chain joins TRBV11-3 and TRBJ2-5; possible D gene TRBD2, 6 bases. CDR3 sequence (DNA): TGTGCCAGCAGCCGAGGCGGGATTCAAGAGACCCAGTACTTC. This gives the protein CASSRGGIQETQYF.